The subject of this entry is one T cell receptor (beta chain). Other DNA variants within this sample encode the same CDR3. These data are taken from a study of blood T cell repertoires in COVID-19. Looking at the study overall: There were acute and convalescent COVID-19 samples, and they came from the United States, Italy and Spain. In each case, the material was cDNA or gDNA derived from T cells, B-cell-depleted T cells, or PBMCs.

Germline CDR1 MNHEY, CDR2 SVGEGT. Trimming removed 2 bases from V and 2 bases from J, with 10 bases in between. There are 14 residues in the CDR3. Study processing details: The assay estimated nucleated cells by amplifying reference gene primers. Method: immunoSEQ multiplex PCR; TCRdb's copy keeps in-frame clones and lacks some. V, J and clone size are taken as reported in that table, and D and trimming were inferred from the DNA itself. The repertoire holds over 150,000 clones, with around 89% as singletons. Sequencing input: peripheral blood. The V gene is TRBV6-2 or TRBV6-3, the J gene TRBJ2-7; D gene uncertain. The sequence derives from a man aged 18 to 30 who had recovered from COVID-19. The CDR3 coding sequence is TGTGCCAGCAGTTACGGTGGCGGAACCTACGAGCAGTACTTC. Amino acid sequence: CASSYGGGTYEQYF.